Presented here are 20 T cell receptor beta chains from one specimen sequenced in a study of human T cells and chemical hapten exposure. Documented time point: pre-sensitization, week 0. Documented treatment: therapeutic diphenylcyclopropenone sensitization with weekly scalp DPC. One entry per CDR3 protein, called by TCRdb with MiXCR from the RACE reads. The table records about 87,000 distinct CDR3 sequences, roughly a tenth of them present only once. The sample was whole blood, taken in connection with sensitization to the hapten diphenylcyclopropenone (DPC). These TCRs come from a woman aged 40 to 50 with alopecia areata. Some clones in this sample may be carry-over from other donors' samples.

This clonotype was picked up many times. The chain combines TRBV6-2 or TRBV6-3 with TRBJ2-1; D gene ambiguous. V lost 6 bases and J lost 6, with 18 bases in between. The length of the CDR3 is 15 residues. Germline CDR1 reads MNHEY; CDR2 reads SVGEGT. The CDR3 loop is CASSQTRMIFNEQFF. CDR3 coding DNA: TGTGCCAGCAGCCAGACTCGTATGATATTCAATGAGCAGTTCTTC.

The sample holds many counts of this clonotype. J is TRBJ1-5 and V is TRBV9; D not resolved. The CDR3 totals 13 residues. Germline-derived CDR1 and CDR2 are SGDLS and YYNGEE. V was pared by 4 bases and J by 7 bases, with 12 bases between. Written as DNA, the CDR3 is TGTGCCAGCAGCCCCCCCGGGGAACAGCCCCAGCATTTT. Its translation is CASSPPGEQPQHF.

The chain carries TRBV27 and TRBJ2-3; D possibly uses TRBD1 or TRBD2 (5 bases each). The CDR3 runs 15 residues. Germline CDR1 reads MNHEY; CDR2 reads SMNVEV (reference sequence). Trimming pared 4 bases from V and 1 base from J, leaving 12 bases between. CDR3 region: CASSSQWGCTDTQYF. The CDR3 DNA follows: TGTGCCAGCAGTTCCCAGTGGGGGTGCACAGATACGCAGTATTTT.

This clonotype has ten or more counts. V gene TRBV6-5 combines with J gene TRBJ2-3; D possibly corresponds to TRBD1 (5 bases). The CDR3 length is 16 residues. V was shortened by 6 bases and J by 2 bases, with 18 bases between the two germline ends. Germline CDR1 MNHEY, CDR2 SVGAGI. CDR3 in amino acids: CASRDPQAVITDTQYF. The DNA for the CDR3 is TGTGCCAGCAGGGACCCACAGGCGGTGATCACAGATACGCAGTATTTT.

This clonotype was counted many times. The V call is TRBV7-2, the J call TRBJ1-5, with D unresolved. Germline V CDR1 and CDR2: SGHTA, FQGNSA. V lost 5 bases and J 7 bases, leaving 18 bases between the germline ends. The CDR3 covers 15 residues. The CDR3 reads CASSPDGGFNQPQHF. The CDR3 DNA sequence: TGTGCCAGCAGCCCTGATGGAGGGTTTAACCAGCCCCAGCATTTT.

The table lists this clonotype with a few counts. The V call is TRBV24-1, the J call TRBJ1-5, with D unclear. CDR1 KGHDR and CDR2 SFDVKD come from the germline V gene. V was pared by 4 bases and J by 11 bases, with 14 bases between. The CDR3 consists of 13 residues. CDR3 nucleotides: TGTGCCACCAGTGACCCCAGTGGAAGGGCCCAGCATTTT. Translated: CATSDPSGRAQHF.

There are many counts of this clonotype. The V call is TRBV28, the J call TRBJ2-5; D unresolved. Deletions cut 5 bases from V and 1 base from J, with 5 bases between. CDR3 length equals 12 residues. Germline CDR1 and CDR2: MDHEN and SYDVKM. CDR3 sequence: CASSRLQETQYF. In nucleotides, the CDR3 is TGTGCCAGCAGTCGACTCCAAGAGACCCAGTACTTC. The full variable domain, with the rest looked up from reference TRBV28 and TRBJ2-5, is DVKVTQSSRYLVKRTGEKVFLECVQDMDHENMFWYRQDPGLGLRLIYFSYDVKMKEKGDIPEGYSVSREKKERFSLILESASTNQTSMYLCASSRLQETQYFGPGTRLLVL.

This clonotype was detected ten times or more. The CDR3 reads CASTNTDGGEQYF. DNA for the CDR3: TGTGCCAGCACCAACACAGACGGAGGCGAGCAGTACTTC. The chain has TRBV6-2 or TRBV6-3 and TRBJ2-7; D is perhaps TRBD2 (5 bases). The CDR3 covers 13 residues. V dropped 7 bases and J dropped 6 bases, with 16 bases sitting between them. Germline CDR1 and CDR2: MNHEY and SVGEGT.

This clonotype was seen a handful of times. The chain links TRBV12-3 or TRBV12-4 to TRBJ1-2; TRBD1 matches 9 bases. Trimming took 5 bases from V and 6 from J; bases not matched to a gene: 1. The CDR3 is 12 residues long. CDR3 residues: CASSRTGDGYTF. The CDR3 DNA reads TGTGCCAGCAGTAGGACAGGGGATGGCTACACCTTC.

This clonotype was detected ten times or more. The rearrangement joins TRBV24-1 to TRBJ2-1; 8 nucleotides align to TRBD2. The germline CDR1 and CDR2 sequences are KGHDR and SFDVKD. V lost 4 bases, J lost 2 bases, and 9 bases stayed unmatched. CDR3 length: 17 amino acids. The CDR3 reads CATSETFGGGTYNEQFF. The CDR3 DNA sequence: TGTGCCACCAGTGAAACCTTTGGCGGGGGGACCTACAATGAGCAGTTCTTC.

This chain uses TRBV7-2 with TRBJ2-1; D unresolved. Deletions cut 1 base from V and 8 bases from J, with 9 bases between. The CDR3 runs to 13 residues. CDR1 and CDR2 (germline): SGHTA, FQGNSA. CDR3 sequence (DNA): TGTGCCAGCAGCTTAGTGATATTCGATGAGCAGTTCTTC. Translating gives CASSLVIFDEQFF.

This clonotype was recorded many times. CDR3 in DNA: TGCAGTGCTAGCTCTCCCCTGGGTCCGGCTAATTCACCCCTCCACTTT. This sequence encodes CSASSPLGPANSPLHF. V is TRBV20-1 and J is TRBJ1-6, with D unresolved. V lost 3 bases and J 6 bases, leaving 18 bases between the germline ends. The germline CDR1 and CDR2 sequences are DFQATT and SNEGSKA (reference sequence). The CDR3 extends over 16 amino acids.

This clonotype was seen repeatedly, ten times or more. V usage is TRBV7-9 and J usage is TRBJ1-4; perhaps TRBD1 as D (5 bases). The CDR3 sequence is 14 residues long. Trimming shortened V by 7 bases and J by 2 bases, and 11 bases separated the two germline ends. Germline V gene lookup returns CDR1 SEHNR and CDR2 FQNEAQ (reference sequence). As DNA, the CDR3 is TGTGCCAGCACCCCAGACAGTACTAATGAAAAACTGTTTTTT. It is translated as CASTPDSTNEKLFF.

There are a few counts of this clonotype. The chain recombines TRBV7-9 with TRBJ2-5; D is possibly TRBD1 or TRBD2 (6 bases each). The CDR3 covers 13 residues. Trimming took 2 bases from V and 4 from J, leaving 8 bases between them. Germline CDR1 reads SEHNR; CDR2 reads FQNEAQ (reference sequence). CDR3 sequence reads: CASSLWGAETQYF. As DNA, the CDR3 is TGTGCCAGCAGCTTATGGGGGGCAGAGACCCAGTACTTC.

As for this clonotype: With a much larger clone just one base away, this may be a read error. The chain combines TRBV10-3 with TRBJ1-2; D gene unclear. The germline CDR1 and CDR2 sequences are ENHRY and SYGVKD. The CDR3 loop spans 15 amino acids. Trimming took off 8 bases at V and 3 bases at J, with 19 bases between the two ends. The CDR3 loop reads CAISGRWNGHYGYTF. The CDR3 coding sequence is TGTGCCATCTCAGGTAGGTGGAACGGTCACTATGGCTACACCTTC.

The V call is TRBV20-1, the J call TRBJ1-2; 12 nucleotides line up with TRBD1. The junction had 6 bases not matched to a gene; V was cut back by 5 bases and J by 8 bases. Germline CDR1 reads DFQATT; CDR2 reads SNEGSKA (reference sequence). This CDR3 comprises 13 residues. The CDR3 nucleotides are TGCAGTGCTCCGGGACAGGGGGCCTACGGCTACACCTTC. Its translation is CSAPGQGAYGYTF.

This clonotype was observed many times. The genes are TRBV6-1 and TRBJ2-4; TRBD1 might be the D (5 bases). The CDR3 is made up of 17 amino acids. The germline gives CDR1 MNHNS, CDR2 SASEGT. Trimming took 6 bases from V and 0 from J, leaving 18 bases between them. The CDR3 sequence: CASSTGSPFLAKNIQYF. The CDR3 bases are TGTGCCAGCAGCACAGGTTCCCCGTTCCTAGCCAAAAACATTCAGTACTTC.

This clonotype was seen at least ten times. The chain links TRBV11-2 to TRBJ2-5; 9 bases align to TRBD2. The CDR3 runs to 16 residues. CDR1 and CDR2 (germline): SGHAT, FQNNGV. The junction had 7 bases not matched to a gene; V was cut back by 4 bases and J by 1 base. The CDR3 is CASSSGLAPVQETQYF. The DNA of the CDR3 is TGTGCCAGCAGCTCCGGACTAGCGCCTGTCCAAGAGACCCAGTACTTC.

This clonotype was detected many times. The rearrangement joins TRBV7-9 to TRBJ2-1; TRBD1 matches 7 bases. V dropped 8 bases and J dropped 6; count of bases not matched to a gene: 16. Germline V gene data show CDR1 as SEHNR and CDR2 as FQNEAQ (reference sequence). This CDR3 spans 16 amino acids. CDR3 nucleotides: TGTGCCAGCGGTGCAATGACAGGGCTCTTAGGCAATGAGCAGTTCTTC. Amino acid sequence: CASGAMTGLLGNEQFF.

This clonotype showed up many times. V usage is TRBV12-3 or TRBV12-4 and J usage is TRBJ2-5; D not certain. V gave up 6 bases and J gave up 5 bases, with 13 bases separating them. This CDR3 is 13 amino acids long. This CDR3 is CASSPTHMETQYF. In nucleotides, the CDR3 is TGTGCCAGCAGCCCGACCCACATGGAGACCCAGTACTTC.